These 10 T cell receptor beta chains were all obtained from the same sample, sequenced in a study of cytomegalovirus exposure and HLA in healthy donors. Primers for the PCR totalled 60 Vbeta and 13 Jbeta. The repertoire was sequenced with immunoSEQ multiplex PCR; TCRdb's copy has only in-frame clones and lacks some. The sample holds some 140,000 clones, 60% to 85% seen once. Specimen: PBMCs. These receptor sequences come from a young man in good health and CMV-seronegative.

This clone has just one count. This rearrangement joins TRBV6-5 to TRBJ2-1; 7 bases align to TRBD2. The CDR3 runs 13 residues. Germline CDR1 MNHEY, CDR2 SVGAGI. V was clipped by 6 bases and J by 6 bases; unmatched bases: 5. The DNA for the CDR3 is TGTGCCAGCAGAAGCGGGACTATCAATGAGCAGTTCTTC. Its protein is CASRSGTINEQFF.

This chain links TRBV4-3 with TRBJ2-1; D possibly corresponds to TRBD1 (6 bases). The CDR3 is made up of 16 amino acids. Deletions cut 1 base from V and 3 bases from J, with 13 bases between. Looked up from germline, CDR1 is LGHNA and CDR2 is YSLEER. CDR3 nucleotide sequence: TGCGCCAGCAGCCAAGCTGGACAGATCAACTACAATGAGCAGTTCTTC. Translation gives CASSQAGQINYNEQFF.

The chain has TRBV5-4 and TRBJ2-3, with D possibly matching TRBD2 (6 bases). Trimming stripped 2 bases from V and 4 bases from J, with 14 bases between. Germline values: CDR1 SGHNT, CDR2 YYREEE (reference sequence). The length of the CDR3 is 15 residues. The CDR3 sequence is CASSLPPGLSDTQYF. CDR3 bases: TGTGCCAGCAGCTTACCACCGGGACTTTCAGATACGCAGTATTTT. Together with reference TRBV5-4 and TRBJ2-3, the CDR3 gives the full variable domain: ETGVTQSPTHLIKTRGQQVTLRCSSQSGHNTVSWYQQALGQGPQFIFQYYREEENGRGNFPPRFSGLQFPNYSSELNVNALELDDSALYLCASSLPPGLSDTQYFGPGTRLTVL.

The V and J genes are TRBV5-1 and TRBJ2-1; the match to TRBD2 covers 10 bases. CDR1 SGHRS and CDR2 YFSETQ come from the germline V gene. V dropped 4 bases and J dropped 6; count of bases not matched to a gene: 19. This CDR3 is built from 19 residues. The CDR3 DNA reads as TGCGCCAGCAGCAACCGCGGGACTAGCGTCGGTTTGTATGGCAATGAGCAGTTCTTC. Its translation: CASSNRGTSVGLYGNEQFF.

The CDR3 region has the DNA TGTGCCTGGCAGGCAGGGGACGAAAAACTGTTTTTT. Translating it yields CAWQAGDEKLFF. This chain uses TRBV30 with TRBJ1-4; D is perhaps TRBD1 (6 bases). Trimming cost V 5 bases and J 8 bases, with 12 bases left between them. The CDR3 contains 12 residues. The germline V gene encodes CDR1 GTSNPN and CDR2 SVGIG (reference sequence).

This chain uses TRBV10-3 with TRBJ2-7; D is uncertain. With 2 bases removed from V and 0 bases from J, the gap between germline ends came to 11 bases. The V gene's germline CDR1 is ENHRY and CDR2 SYGVKD. This CDR3 comprises 15 residues. The chain's CDR3 is CAISERGLSSYEQYF. CDR3 DNA sequence: TGTGCCATCAGTGAGAGAGGCTTAAGCTCCTACGAGCAGTACTTC.

The chain is built from TRBV4-1 and TRBJ2-7; 9 bases map to TRBD1. The CDR3 consists of 16 residues. CDR1 MGHRA and CDR2 YSYEKL come from the germline V gene. Unmatched junction bases numbered 13, after V lost 4 bases and J lost 6 bases. CDR3 nucleotide sequence: TGCGCCAGCAGCCTTTCGCAGGGACAGGGAAGGTCCGAGCAGTACTTC. It translates to CASSLSQGQGRSEQYF.

This clone is a singleton in its sample. The rearrangement uses TRBV9 and TRBJ1-4; tentative D call: TRBD1 (5 bases). The germline V and J ends were trimmed by 0 bases and 8 bases, with 11 bases remaining between them. Germline V gene lookup returns CDR1 SGDLS and CDR2 YYNGEE. The CDR3 is 14 residues long. CDR3 sequence reads: CASSVGGVNEKLFF. The CDR3 nucleotides are TGTGCCAGCAGCGTAGGGGGGGTTAACGAAAAACTGTTTTTT.

The chain has TRBV27 and TRBJ2-3, with D possibly being TRBD1 (6 bases). V gave up 9 bases and J gave up 5 bases, with 15 bases separating them. The V gene's germline CDR1 is MNHEY and CDR2 SMNVEV (reference sequence). The CDR3 totals 13 residues. CDR3 protein: CASCPGARDTQYF. CDR3 coding DNA: TGTGCCAGTTGCCCAGGGGCCCGAGATACGCAGTATTTT.

This clone was seen a few times. In nucleotides, the CDR3 is TGCGCCAGCAGTGATTGGACAGAGAGCAATCAGCCCCAGCATTTT. This codes for CASSDWTESNQPQHF. This chain uses TRBV10-2 with TRBJ1-5; D might be TRBD1 (6 bases). Trimming pared 3 bases from V and 1 base from J, leaving 10 bases between. The length of the CDR3 is 15 residues. Germline V gives CDR1 WSHSY, CDR2 SAAADI.